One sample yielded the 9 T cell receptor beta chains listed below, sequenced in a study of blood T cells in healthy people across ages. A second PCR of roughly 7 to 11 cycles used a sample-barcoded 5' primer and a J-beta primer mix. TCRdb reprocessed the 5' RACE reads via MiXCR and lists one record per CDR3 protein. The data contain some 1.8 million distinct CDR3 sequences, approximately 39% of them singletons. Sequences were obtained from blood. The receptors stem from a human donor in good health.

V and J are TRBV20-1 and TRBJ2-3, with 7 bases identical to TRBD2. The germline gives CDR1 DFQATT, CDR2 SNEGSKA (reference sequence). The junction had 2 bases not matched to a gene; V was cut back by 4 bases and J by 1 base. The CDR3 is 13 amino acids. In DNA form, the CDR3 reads TGCAGTGCTAAGCTAGCGGGCACAGATACGCAGTATTTT. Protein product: CSAKLAGTDTQYF.

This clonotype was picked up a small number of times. CDR3 sequence reads: CATSDPGLANHKHEQFF. The CDR3 nucleotides read TGTGCCACCAGTGACCCGGGACTAGCAAATCATAAGCATGAGCAGTTCTTC. The chain combines TRBV24-1 with TRBJ2-1; 9 bases are shared with TRBD2. Germline lookup yields CDR1 KGHDR and CDR2 SFDVKD. The CDR3 loop spans 17 amino acids. J gave up 8 bases and V 4 bases, and 14 bases lay outside the gene matches.

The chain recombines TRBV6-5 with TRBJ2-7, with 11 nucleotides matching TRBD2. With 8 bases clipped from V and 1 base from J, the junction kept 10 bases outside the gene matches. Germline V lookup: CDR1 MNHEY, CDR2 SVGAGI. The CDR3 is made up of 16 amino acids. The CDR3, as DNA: TGTGCCAGCGGCCCTAGCGGGGGGATTGTATCCTACGAGCAGTACTTC. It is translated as CASGPSGGIVSYEQYF.

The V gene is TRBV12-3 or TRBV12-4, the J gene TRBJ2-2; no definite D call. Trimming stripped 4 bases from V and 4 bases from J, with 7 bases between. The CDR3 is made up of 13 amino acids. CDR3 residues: CASSSGSTGELFF. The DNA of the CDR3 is TGTGCCAGCAGTTCCGGAAGCACCGGGGAGCTGTTTTTT.

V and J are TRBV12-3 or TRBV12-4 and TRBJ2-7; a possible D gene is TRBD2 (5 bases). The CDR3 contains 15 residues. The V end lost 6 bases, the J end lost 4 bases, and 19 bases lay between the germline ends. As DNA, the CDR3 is TGTGCCAGCAGGATGGGAGACCTTTTGGGTTACGAGCAGTACTTC. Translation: CASRMGDLLGYEQYF.

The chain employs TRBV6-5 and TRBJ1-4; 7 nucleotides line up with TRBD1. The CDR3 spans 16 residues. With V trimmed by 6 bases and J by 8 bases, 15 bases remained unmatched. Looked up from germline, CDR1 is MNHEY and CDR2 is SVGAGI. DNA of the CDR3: TGTGCCAGCAGCTTCGACAGGGAGGGGTCGGAAGAAAAACTGTTTTTT. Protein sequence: CASSFDREGSEEKLFF.

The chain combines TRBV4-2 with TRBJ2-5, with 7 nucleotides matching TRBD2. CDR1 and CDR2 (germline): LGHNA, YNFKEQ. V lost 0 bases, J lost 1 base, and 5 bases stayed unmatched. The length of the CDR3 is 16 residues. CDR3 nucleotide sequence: TGTGCCAGCAGCCAAGATCGGGGGGAATTCCAAGAGACCCAGTACTTC. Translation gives CASSQDRGEFQETQYF.

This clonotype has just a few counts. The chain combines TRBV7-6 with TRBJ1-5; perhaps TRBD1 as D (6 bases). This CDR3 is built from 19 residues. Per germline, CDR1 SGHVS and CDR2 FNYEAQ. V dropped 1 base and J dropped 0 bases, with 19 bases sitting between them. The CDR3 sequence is CASSLVSGGDKHSNQPQHF. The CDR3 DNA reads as TGTGCCAGCAGCTTAGTTAGTGGGGGGGACAAGCATAGCAATCAGCCCCAGCATTTT.

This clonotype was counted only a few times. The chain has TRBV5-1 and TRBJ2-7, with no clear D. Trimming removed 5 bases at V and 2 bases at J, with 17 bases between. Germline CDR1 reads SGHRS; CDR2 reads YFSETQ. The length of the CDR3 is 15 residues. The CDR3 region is CASRQGPGRAYEQYF. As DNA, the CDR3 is TGCGCCAGCAGGCAAGGTCCCGGAAGAGCCTACGAGCAGTACTTC. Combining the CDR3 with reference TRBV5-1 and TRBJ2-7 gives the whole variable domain KAGVTQTPRYLIKTRGQQVTLSCSPISGHRSVSWYQQTPGQGLQFLFEYFSETQRNKGNFPGRFSGRQFSNSRSEMNVSTLELGDSALYLCASRQGPGRAYEQYFGPGTRLTVT.